The 32 T cell receptor beta chains in this list originate from one sample, sequenced in a study of patients and donors after allogeneic stem cell transplantation. Via MiXCR, TCRdb re-called the RT-PCR reads, giving one row per CDR3 protein. The sample has some 40,000 distinct CDR3 sequences, under 35% seen once. Sequences were obtained from blood, either unsorted or a sorted T cell fraction (not recorded which). The receptors come from a human donor who was either an allogeneic HSCT recipient or a stem cell or donor lymphocyte infusion donor (not recorded which). It is not recorded whose cells these are; they may come from a transplant donor.

This clonotype showed up many times. J is TRBJ1-3 and V is TRBV15; tentative D call: TRBD1 (5 bases). Germline V gene data show CDR1 as LNHNV and CDR2 as YYDKDF (reference sequence). Trimming removed 1 base from V and 4 bases from J, with 17 bases in between. The CDR3 extends over 17 amino acids. The CDR3 protein is CATSRGITGIGGNTIYF. The CDR3 DNA follows: TGTGCCACCAGCAGAGGTATTACAGGAATCGGCGGAAACACCATATATTTT.

The chain couples TRBV20-1 to TRBJ1-5; D might be TRBD1 (5 bases). CDR1 is DFQATT and CDR2 is SNEGSKA in the germline V gene (reference sequence). With 2 bases removed from V and 4 bases from J, the gap between germline ends came to 15 bases. CDR3 length: 15 amino acids. The chain's CDR3 is CSARTGLLGNQPQHF. CDR3 nucleotides: TGCAGTGCTAGAACGGGGCTCCTGGGGAATCAGCCCCAGCATTTT.

This clonotype was found a few times. This chain joins TRBV20-1 and TRBJ1-6; D remains ambiguous. This CDR3 comprises 14 residues. V lost 4 bases and J lost 5, with 12 bases in between. Germline V gene sequence: CDR1 DFQATT, CDR2 SNEGSKA (reference sequence). The CDR3 bases are TGCAGTGCTACACAGCATACGGATAATTCACCCCTCCACTTT. The encoded protein is CSATQHTDNSPLHF.

This clonotype was picked up many times. The chain has TRBV12-3 or TRBV12-4 and TRBJ1-5; D is uncertain. This CDR3 has 15 residues. The ends were cut back, 1 base at V and 2 bases at J, with 9 bases in the middle. The CDR3 nucleotides read TGTGCCAGCAGTTTAGGAGGTTCACGCAATCAGCCCCAGCATTTT. Amino acid sequence: CASSLGGSRNQPQHF.

V usage is TRBV18 and J usage is TRBJ2-5, with D hard to call. The length of the CDR3 is 15 residues. From germline, CDR1 is KGHSH and CDR2 LQKENI. The V and J ends lost 3 bases and 5 bases respectively, with 16 bases between them. The CDR3 sequence: CASSPIWAKRETQYF. The CDR3 coding sequence is TGTGCCAGCTCACCCATCTGGGCCAAACGGGAGACCCAGTACTTC. Full variable domain (rest looked up from reference TRBV18 and TRBJ2-5): NAGVMQNPRHLVRRRGQEARLRCSPMKGHSHVYWYRQLPEEGLKFMVYLQKENIIDESGMPKERFSAEFPKEGPSILRIQQVVRGDSAAYFCASSPIWAKRETQYFGPGTRLLVL.

This clonotype was detected only a few times. This chain links TRBV4-3 with TRBJ1-1; D remains ambiguous. There are 13 residues in the CDR3. Germline V lookup: CDR1 LGHNA, CDR2 YSLEER. V dropped 0 bases and J dropped 9 bases, with 11 bases sitting between them. The CDR3 DNA reads as TGCGCCAGCAGCCAAGAGCACGGGCAAAAAGCTTTCTTT. It translates to CASSQEHGQKAFF.

This clonotype was recorded a few times. V and J are TRBV5-1 and TRBJ1-3; TRBD1 agrees at 8 bases. Germline loops: CDR1 SGHRS, CDR2 YFSETQ. Trimming at V came to 1 base and at J to 3 bases, leaving 9 bases not matched to a gene. The CDR3 spans 17 residues. CDR3 amino acids: CASSLTPDRGGGNTIYF. Here the CDR3 DNA reads TGCGCCAGCAGCTTGACCCCCGACAGGGGTGGTGGAAACACCATATATTTT.

V and J are TRBV2 and TRBJ2-7; TRBD1 aligns across 9 bases. The germline V gene has CDR1 SNHLY and CDR2 FYNNEI. The CDR3 is 14 residues long. The V segment lost 7 bases and the J segment 2 bases; nucleotides outside the gene matches: 6. CDR3 residues: CASTGQGLTYEQYF. CDR3 DNA sequence: TGTGCCAGCACCGGACAGGGGCTAACCTACGAGCAGTACTTC.

This chain joins TRBV6-2 or TRBV6-3 and TRBJ1-1; D might be TRBD1 (5 bases). V lost 5 bases and J 12 bases, leaving 13 bases between the germline ends. This CDR3 has 11 residues. Germline CDR1 is MNHEY and CDR2 is SVGEGT. The DNA of the CDR3 is TGTGCCAGCAGTCACGGACACCAGCCTTTCTTT. It codes for CASSHGHQPFF.

In this sample, this clonotype turned up once. The chain couples TRBV4-1 to TRBJ2-3; 8 bases map to TRBD2. CDR1 and CDR2 from the germline V gene are MGHRA and YSYEKL. The length of the CDR3 is 13 residues. V gave up 1 base and J gave up 6 bases; unmatched junction bases: 0. The CDR3 sequence: CASSQGGGDTQYF. Written as DNA, the CDR3 is TGCGCCAGCAGCCAAGGCGGGGGGGATACGCAGTATTTT.

J is TRBJ2-6 and V is TRBV20-1; D gene uncertain. The CDR3 contains 16 residues. Germline V CDR1 and CDR2: DFQATT, SNEGSKA (reference sequence). Trimming pared 2 bases from V and 0 bases from J, leaving 11 bases between. CDR3: CSARRLGSSGANVLTF. The CDR3 coding sequence is TGCAGTGCTAGAAGGTTAGGTAGCTCTGGGGCCAACGTCCTGACTTTC.

The rearrangement joins TRBV4-1 to TRBJ2-1, with TRBD2 as a possible D gene (5 bases). Per the germline V gene, CDR1 is MGHRA and CDR2 is YSYEKL. Trimming removed 3 bases from V and 8 bases from J, with 11 bases in between. The CDR3 runs to 13 residues. The CDR3 nucleotides read TGCGCCAGCAGCCATTTGCCCGGGGATGAGCAGTTCTTC. It codes for CASSHLPGDEQFF.

This clonotype was detected once. This sequence joins TRBV20-1 and TRBJ2-2; tentatively, D is TRBD2 (7 bases). The length of the CDR3 is 13 residues. The germline V and J ends were trimmed by 5 bases and 7 bases, with 14 bases remaining between them. Germline lookup yields CDR1 DFQATT and CDR2 SNEGSKA (reference sequence). CDR3 loop: CSAPTSRGGELFF. CDR3 sequence (DNA): TGCAGTGCTCCGACTAGCAGGGGCGGGGAGCTGTTTTTT.

This clonotype has a handful of counts. The genes are TRBV5-5 and TRBJ2-2, with 8 positions matching TRBD2. This CDR3 spans 15 amino acids. Germline V gene data show CDR1 as SGHKS and CDR2 as YYEKEE (reference sequence). J lost 5 bases, V lost 4 bases, and 7 bases had no gene match. The CDR3 is CASSTAPSGTGELFF. The CDR3 DNA sequence: TGTGCCAGCAGCACCGCGCCTAGCGGGACCGGGGAGCTGTTTTTT.

The gene calls are TRBV6-6 and TRBJ1-2; D might be TRBD1 (6 bases). This CDR3 has 13 residues. Germline V gives CDR1 MNHNY, CDR2 SVGAGI (reference sequence). V lost 2 bases, J lost 3 bases, and 7 bases lay in between. This chain's CDR3 is CASSYPGDYGYTF. CDR3 in DNA: TGTGCCAGCAGTTACCCAGGGGACTATGGCTACACCTTC.

The chain uses TRBV4-3 and TRBJ2-2, with D tentatively TRBD2 (6 bases). Per germline, CDR1 LGHNA and CDR2 YSLEER. The CDR3 is made up of 15 amino acids. V lost 7 bases, J lost 0 bases, and 12 bases lay in between. CDR3 in amino acids: CASKPRLANTGELFF. The CDR3 bases are TGCGCCAGCAAACCGCGACTAGCGAACACCGGGGAGCTGTTTTTT.

This clonotype was seen a single time. The CDR3 DNA reads as TGTGCCAGCAGTATGACTAGTAGGTACAATGAGCAGTTCTTC. Its protein is CASSMTSRYNEQFF. The V call is TRBV12-3 or TRBV12-4, the J call TRBJ2-1, with D possibly matching TRBD2 (6 bases). V lost 5 bases and J lost 4, with 12 bases in between. The CDR3 length is 14 residues.

The V call is TRBV7-3, the J call TRBJ2-3; D possibly corresponds to TRBD2 (6 bases). This CDR3 region has 13 residues. V dropped 2 bases and J dropped 5 bases, with 8 bases sitting between them. Germline V gene data show CDR1 as SGHTA and CDR2 as FQGTGA. The CDR3, as DNA: TGTGCCAGCAGCTTAGGGGGGAGAGATACGCAGTATTTT. As protein: CASSLGGRDTQYF. Using reference TRBV7-3 and TRBJ2-3 for the parts outside the CDR3, the full variable domain is GAGVSQTPSNKVTEKGKYVELRCDPISGHTALYWYRQSLGQGPEFLIYFQGTGAADDSGLPNDRFFAVRPEGSVSTLKIQRTERGDSAVYLCASSLGGRDTQYFGPGTRLTVL.

This sequence joins TRBV25-1 and TRBJ2-5, with 8 bases that match TRBD2. The length of the CDR3 is 15 residues. Germline V lookup: CDR1 MGHDK, CDR2 SYGVNS. Losses at the gene ends were 3 bases for V and 4 bases for J; bases not matched to a gene: 7. The CDR3 nucleotides are TGTGCCAGCAGTGACGGGGCGGGAGGTGCAGAGACCCAGTACTTC. It translates to CASSDGAGGAETQYF.

V is TRBV15 and J is TRBJ1-5; tentatively, D is TRBD1 (5 bases). The CDR3 has 15 residues. Trimming cost V 0 bases and J 7 bases, with 13 bases left between them. CDR1 is LNHNV and CDR2 is YYDKDF in the germline V gene (reference sequence). Here the CDR3 reads CATSRDLAGHQPQHF. As DNA, the CDR3 is TGTGCCACCAGCAGAGATTTGGCAGGGCACCAGCCCCAGCATTTT.

The chain combines TRBV5-5 with TRBJ2-3; 12 positions agree with TRBD2. V lost 6 bases to trimming and J lost 5 bases; unmatched junction nucleotides: 7. This CDR3 region has 15 residues. The germline CDR1 and CDR2 sequences are SGHKS and YYEKEE (reference sequence). In DNA form, the CDR3 reads TGTGCCAGCACTCCAGAGACTAGCGGGGGAGATACGCAGTATTTT. Translated, it gives CASTPETSGGDTQYF.

This clonotype was seen many times. This chain links TRBV5-4 with TRBJ1-3, with 7 positions matching TRBD1. The CDR3 has 18 residues. The junction had 11 bases not matched to a gene; V was cut back by 2 bases and J by 0 bases. Germline V lookup: CDR1 SGHNT, CDR2 YYREEE (reference sequence). CDR3 region: CASSLDRAYRGSGNTIYF. The CDR3 region has the DNA TGTGCCAGCAGCTTAGACAGGGCGTACAGGGGCTCTGGAAACACCATATATTTT.

This clonotype was counted many times. CDR3 coding DNA: TGTGCCAGCAGCCCCTCGCATAGCACAGATACGCAGTATTTT. Residues: CASSPSHSTDTQYF. V gene TRBV7-3 combines with J gene TRBJ2-3; D uncertain. CDR1 and CDR2 from the germline V gene are SGHTA and FQGTGA. Trimming cost V 5 bases and J 0 bases, with 9 bases left between them. The CDR3 consists of 14 residues.

This sequence joins TRBV12-3 or TRBV12-4 and TRBJ1-4; no clear D gene. This CDR3 comprises 15 residues. Between the trimmed V and J ends, which lost 1 base and 5 bases, there was a span of 11 bases. CDR3 loop: CASSLVAPSNEKLFF. As DNA, the CDR3 is TGTGCCAGCAGTTTAGTGGCTCCGTCCAATGAAAAACTGTTTTTT.

The chain couples TRBV3-1 to TRBJ1-5, with D hard to call. This CDR3 spans 15 amino acids. V was cut by 1 base and J by 2 bases, with 9 bases left in between. CDR1 LGHDT and CDR2 YNNKEL come from the germline V gene (reference sequence). The CDR3 DNA reads as TGTGCCAGCAGCCAAGGAAGGGCAGGCAATCAGCCCCAGCATTTT. Translated: CASSQGRAGNQPQHF.

The genes are TRBV5-1 and TRBJ2-1; D remains ambiguous. The ends were cut back, 0 bases at V and 5 bases at J, with 9 bases in the middle. Germline lookup yields CDR1 SGHRS and CDR2 YFSETQ. The CDR3 sequence is 14 residues long. CDR3 loop: CASSLVSQHNEQFF. CDR3 coding DNA: TGCGCCAGCAGCTTGGTTTCTCAGCACAATGAGCAGTTCTTC.

The chain is built from TRBV12-3 or TRBV12-4 and TRBJ1-4; D gene uncertain. The CDR3 consists of 14 residues. V lost 6 bases and J 5 bases, leaving 13 bases between the germline ends. The CDR3 nucleotides are TGTGCCAGCAGCTTCGGCCTTCAAAATGAAAAACTGTTTTTT. This translates into CASSFGLQNEKLFF.

There are many counts of this clonotype. The V call is TRBV7-8, the J call TRBJ1-5; D is perhaps TRBD1 (6 bases). Germline V CDR1 and CDR2: SGHVS, FQNEAQ. The CDR3 is 16 amino acids. V dropped 5 bases and J dropped 3 bases, with 17 bases sitting between them. Here the CDR3 DNA reads TGTGCCAGCAGCCCAATGGTGGGGGGCACCAATCAGCCCCAGCATTTT. Protein sequence: CASSPMVGGTNQPQHF.

In this sample, this clonotype turned up a few times. DNA of the CDR3: TGCGCCAGCAGCCAAGATCGTCAGGGGGGATTTGCTGTCTATGGCTACACCTTC. It codes for CASSQDRQGGFAVYGYTF. This chain links TRBV4-3 with TRBJ1-2; 7 bases agree with TRBD1. Germline V gene data show CDR1 as LGHNA and CDR2 as YSLEER. This CDR3 has 18 amino acids. The V segment lost 0 bases and the J segment 4 bases; nucleotides outside the gene matches: 14.

The chain combines TRBV2 with TRBJ2-6; TRBD1 might be the D (5 bases). Germline CDR1 reads SNHLY; CDR2 reads FYNNEI. The ends were cut back, 1 base at V and 2 bases at J, with 9 bases in the middle. This CDR3 has 16 amino acids. The CDR3 reads CASSEEGSPGANVLTF. The CDR3, as DNA: TGTGCCAGCAGTGAAGAGGGGTCCCCTGGGGCCAACGTCCTGACTTTC.

The table lists this clonotype with many counts. The chain joins TRBV9 to TRBJ1-2; D may be TRBD1 (6 bases). CDR3 length: 13 amino acids. The V and J ends lost 2 bases and 2 bases respectively, with 7 bases between them. Germline-derived CDR1 and CDR2 are SGDLS and YYNGEE. The chain's CDR3 is CASSVTGNYGYTF. CDR3 coding DNA: TGTGCCAGCAGCGTCACAGGGAACTATGGCTACACCTTC.

The J gene is TRBJ1-3, the V gene TRBV7-8; D ambiguous. Germline V gene lookup returns CDR1 SGHVS and CDR2 FQNEAQ. The CDR3 sequence is 14 residues long. Trimming cost V 3 bases and J 0 bases, with 6 bases left between them. The CDR3 loop is CASSLSFSGNTIYF. The DNA of the CDR3 is TGTGCCAGCAGCTTGTCCTTCTCTGGAAACACCATATATTTT.